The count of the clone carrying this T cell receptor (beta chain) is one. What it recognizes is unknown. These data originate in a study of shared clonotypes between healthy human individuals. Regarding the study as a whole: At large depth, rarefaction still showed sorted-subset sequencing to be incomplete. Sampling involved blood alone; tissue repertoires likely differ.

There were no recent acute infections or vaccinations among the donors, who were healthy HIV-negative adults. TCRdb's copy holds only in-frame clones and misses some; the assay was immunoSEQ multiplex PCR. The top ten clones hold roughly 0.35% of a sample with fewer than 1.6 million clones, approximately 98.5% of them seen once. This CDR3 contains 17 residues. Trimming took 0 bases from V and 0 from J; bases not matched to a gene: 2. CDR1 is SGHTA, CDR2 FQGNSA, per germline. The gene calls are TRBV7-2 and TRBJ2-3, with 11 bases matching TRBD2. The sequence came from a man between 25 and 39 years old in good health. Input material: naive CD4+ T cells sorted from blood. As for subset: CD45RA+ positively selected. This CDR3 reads CASSLATSGSSTDTQYF. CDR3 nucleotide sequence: TGTGCCAGCAGCTTAGCTACTAGCGGGAGCAGCACAGATACGCAGTATTTT.